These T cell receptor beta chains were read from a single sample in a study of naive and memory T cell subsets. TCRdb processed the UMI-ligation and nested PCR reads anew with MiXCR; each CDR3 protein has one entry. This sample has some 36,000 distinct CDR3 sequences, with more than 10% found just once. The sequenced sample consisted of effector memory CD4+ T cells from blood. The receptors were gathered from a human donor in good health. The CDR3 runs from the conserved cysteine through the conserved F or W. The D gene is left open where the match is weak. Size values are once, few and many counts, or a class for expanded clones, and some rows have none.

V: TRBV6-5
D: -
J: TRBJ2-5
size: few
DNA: TGTGCCAGCAGTTACGGGGTCGATCTGGAGACCCAGTACTTC
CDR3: CASSYGVDLETQYF

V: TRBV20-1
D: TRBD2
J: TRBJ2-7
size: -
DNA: TGCAGTGCTAGAGTTGGACTAGCGGGAAAACCCTTGCGGCAGTACTTC
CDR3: CSARVGLAGKPLRQYF

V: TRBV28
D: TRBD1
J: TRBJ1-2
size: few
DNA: TGTGCCAGCAGTTCGGACAGGGGGCTGCTCTTC
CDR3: CASSSDRGLLF

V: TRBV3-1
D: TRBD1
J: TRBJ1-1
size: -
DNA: TGTGCCAGCAGCCAAAATCCCCAGGGGGCTTATACTGAAGCTTTCTTT
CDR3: CASSQNPQGAYTEAFF

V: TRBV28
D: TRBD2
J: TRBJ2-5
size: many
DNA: TGTGCCAGCAGCTCTCCTCTAGCGGGAGCATCAGAGACCCAGTACTTC
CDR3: CASSSPLAGASETQYF

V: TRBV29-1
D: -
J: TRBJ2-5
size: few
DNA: TGCAGCTTCCAGCGGAGGGGGGGATCCCAAGAGACCCAGTACTTC
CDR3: CSFQRRGGSQETQYF

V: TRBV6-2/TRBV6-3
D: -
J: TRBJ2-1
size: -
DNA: TGTGCCAGCAGTTACTTAGTTCCCAATGAGCAGTTCTTC
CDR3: CASSYLVPNEQFF

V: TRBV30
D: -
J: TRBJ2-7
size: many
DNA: TGTGCCTGGAGTGTAGCCCTATTGCGGGGAGAAGGGGAGCAGTACTTC
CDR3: CAWSVALLRGEGEQYF

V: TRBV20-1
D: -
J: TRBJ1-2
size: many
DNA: TGCAGTGCTAGAACTGCCGGTCAGGGCGGCTATGGCTACACCTTC
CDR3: CSARTAGQGGYGYTF

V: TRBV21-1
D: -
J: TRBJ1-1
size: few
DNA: TGTGCCAGCAGCAAAGCCGGAGAAGAGAACACTGAAGCTTTCTTT
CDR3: CASSKAGEENTEAFF

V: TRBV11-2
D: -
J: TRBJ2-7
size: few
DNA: TGTGCCAGCAGCTTAGATTGGGGGAGGAACGAGCAGTACTTC
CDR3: CASSLDWGRNEQYF

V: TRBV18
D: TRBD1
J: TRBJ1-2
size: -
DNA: TGTGCCAGCTCACCGGGGACAGGCCCGACGAATTACTATGGCTACACCTTC
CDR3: CASSPGTGPTNYYGYTF

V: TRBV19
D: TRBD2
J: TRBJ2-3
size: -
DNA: TGTGCCAGTAGCACCGGGGACTACGCTAGCACAGATACGCAGTATTTT
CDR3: CASSTGDYASTDTQYF

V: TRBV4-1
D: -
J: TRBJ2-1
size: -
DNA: TGCGCCAGCAGCCGGGTCCTCAACAATGAGCAGTTCTTC
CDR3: CASSRVLNNEQFF

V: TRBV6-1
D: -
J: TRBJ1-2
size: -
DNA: TGTGCCAGCAGTGAATATCGGGACAAATTCTATGGCTACACCTTC
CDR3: CASSEYRDKFYGYTF

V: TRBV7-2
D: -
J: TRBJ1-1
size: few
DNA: TGTGCCAGCAGCTTCCGAGTGGGGGACACTGAAGCTTTCTTT
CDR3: CASSFRVGDTEAFF

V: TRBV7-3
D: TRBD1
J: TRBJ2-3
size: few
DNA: TGTGCCAGCAGCCGGGGACAGAGCACAGATACGCAGTATTTT
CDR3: CASSRGQSTDTQYF

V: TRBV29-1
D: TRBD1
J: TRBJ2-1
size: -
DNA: TGCAGCGTTCGACGACAGGGTGGCCCCAATGAGCAGTTCTTC
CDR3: CSVRRQGGPNEQFF

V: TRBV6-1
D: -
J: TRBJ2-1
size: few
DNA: TGTGCCAGCAGCGAATACAAGTACAATGAGCAGTTCTTC
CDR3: CASSEYKYNEQFF

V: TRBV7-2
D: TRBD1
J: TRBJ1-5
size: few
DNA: TGTGCCAGCAGCTTAGAATCAGGGGGCGGACAGCCCCAGCATTTT
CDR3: CASSLESGGGQPQHF

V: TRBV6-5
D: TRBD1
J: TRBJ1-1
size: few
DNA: TGTGCCAGCAGTTACTCGGGGTTTCGACAGGGGGGACGAGCTTTCTTT
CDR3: CASSYSGFRQGGRAFF

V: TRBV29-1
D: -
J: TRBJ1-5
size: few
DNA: TGCAGCGTCAGAGAACAGGAAAAACAGCCCCAGCATTTT
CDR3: CSVREQEKQPQHF

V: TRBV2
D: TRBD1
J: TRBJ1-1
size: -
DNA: TGTGCCAGCACGGACAGGAGGGACACTGAAGCTTTCTTT
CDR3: CASTDRRDTEAFF

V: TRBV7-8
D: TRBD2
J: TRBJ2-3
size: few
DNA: TGTGCCAGCAGCCACAGCGGGAGGGCTGATACGCAGTATTTT
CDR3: CASSHSGRADTQYF

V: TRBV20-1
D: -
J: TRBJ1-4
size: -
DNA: TGCAGTGCTAGACTTGGGGGGCTGGGTGAAAAACTGTTTTTT
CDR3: CSARLGGLGEKLFF

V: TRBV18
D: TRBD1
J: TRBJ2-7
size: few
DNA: TGTGCCAGCTCGGGACAGGGGGCAACCTACGAGCAGTACTTC
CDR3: CASSGQGATYEQYF

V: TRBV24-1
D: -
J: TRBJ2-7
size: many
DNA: TGTGCCACCAGTGAAACAGGAGAAGGTTACGAGCAGTACTTC
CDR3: CATSETGEGYEQYF

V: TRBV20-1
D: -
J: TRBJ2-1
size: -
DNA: TGCAGTGCTATCCCGGGGGCACATGAGCAGTTCTTC
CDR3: CSAIPGAHEQFF

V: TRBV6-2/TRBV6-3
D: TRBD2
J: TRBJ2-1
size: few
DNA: TGTGCCAGCAGTTACTCCCTAGCGGGGGTTGAGCAGTTCTTC
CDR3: CASSYSLAGVEQFF

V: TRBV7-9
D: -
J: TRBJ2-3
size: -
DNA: TGTGCCAGCAGCCCTCGTGCCGAAGATACGCAGTATTTT
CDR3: CASSPRAEDTQYF

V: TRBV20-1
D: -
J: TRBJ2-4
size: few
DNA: TGCAGTGCGCCTGGGTCAGGGATCAAAAACATTCAGTACTTC
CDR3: CSAPGSGIKNIQYF

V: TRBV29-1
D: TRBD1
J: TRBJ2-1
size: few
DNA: TGCAGCGTGTCCACAGGGGGCATGGGCAATGAGCAGTTCTTC
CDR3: CSVSTGGMGNEQFF

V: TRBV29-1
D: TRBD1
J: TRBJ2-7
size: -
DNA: TGCAGCGTTCAGCGTGACAGGGTTGGCGAGCAGTACTTC
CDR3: CSVQRDRVGEQYF

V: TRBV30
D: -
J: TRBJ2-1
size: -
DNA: TGTGCCTGGAATCGGGGTAACCTCTACAATGAGCAGTTCTTC
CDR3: CAWNRGNLYNEQFF

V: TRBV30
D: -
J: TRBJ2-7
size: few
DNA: TGTGCCTGGAGTGTCGGGAGTGGGGCCTACGAGCAGTACTTC
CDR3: CAWSVGSGAYEQYF

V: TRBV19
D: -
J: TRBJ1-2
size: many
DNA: TGTGCCAGTACCCCCTTGGACGCGAACTATGGCTACACCTTC
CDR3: CASTPLDANYGYTF

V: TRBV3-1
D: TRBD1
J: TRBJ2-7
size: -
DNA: TGTGCCAGCAGCCAGGGGACAGCCGAGCAGTACTTC
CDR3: CASSQGTAEQYF

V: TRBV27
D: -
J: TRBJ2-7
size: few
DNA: TGTGCCAGCAGTTTACTCGGGGGTCAACACTACGAGCAGTACTTC
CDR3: CASSLLGGQHYEQYF

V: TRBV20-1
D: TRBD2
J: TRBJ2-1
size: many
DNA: TGCAGTGCCCACAGCGGGGGTTACAATGAGCAGTTCTTC
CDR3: CSAHSGGYNEQFF

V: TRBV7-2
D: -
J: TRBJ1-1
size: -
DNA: TGTGCCAGCAGCGCCACGGGGAGGGGTTCACGCTTGGACACTGAAGCTTTCTTT
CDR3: CASSATGRGSRLDTEAFF

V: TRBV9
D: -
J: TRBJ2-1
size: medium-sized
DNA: TGTGCCAGCAGCGTAGGCAGCTCCTACAATGAGCAGTTCTTC
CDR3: CASSVGSSYNEQFF